What follows are 14 T cell receptor beta chains derived from one specimen sequenced in a study of T cells in Graves' hyperthyroidism and ophthalmopathy. Amplification of TCR beta CDR3 regions was performed using RNA transcripts as template. HTBI primers were the set used in a first-round RT-PCR of the TCR CDR3. In TCRdb, the multiplex PCR reads were re-called with MiXCR into one record per CDR3 protein. The repertoire has more than 350,000 distinct CDR3 sequences, 13% to 15% of them found once; the top ten carry under 25%. The sequenced sample consisted of blood. The receptors were gathered from an older woman with Graves' ophthalmopathy.

This clonotype came up a few times. The genes are TRBV7-2 and TRBJ1-5, with D unresolved. The CDR3 covers 13 residues. Germline lookup yields CDR1 SGHTA and CDR2 FQGNSA. The V end was cut by 0 bases, the J end by 13 bases, with 13 bases between. CDR3 coding DNA: TGTGCCAGCAGCTTAGCCGGAGATGGTACGCAGCATTTT. Translated: CASSLAGDGTQHF.

This clonotype has ten or more counts. The rearrangement joins TRBV2 to TRBJ2-2; D possibly corresponds to TRBD2 (6 bases). V gave up 4 bases and J gave up 0 bases, with 15 bases separating them. Germline values: CDR1 SNHLY, CDR2 FYNNEI. The CDR3 is 17 residues long. The CDR3: CASSAETGTANTGELFF. Here the CDR3 DNA reads TGTGCCAGCAGTGCCGAAACGGGGACTGCGAACACCGGGGAGCTGTTTTTT.

This clonotype was recorded many times. The J gene is TRBJ2-1, the V gene TRBV7-9; no reliable D call. CDR1 is SEHNR, CDR2 FQNEAQ, per germline (reference sequence). Trimming cost V 3 bases and J 0 bases, with 6 bases left between them. CDR3 length: 14 residues. CDR3: CASSFGSSYNEQFF. DNA of the CDR3: TGTGCCAGCAGCTTCGGAAGCTCCTACAATGAGCAGTTCTTC. The full variable domain, with the rest looked up from reference TRBV7-9 and TRBJ2-1, is DTGVSQNPRHKITKRGQNVTFRCDPISEHNRLYWYRQTLGQGPEFLTYFQNEAQLEKSRLLSDRFSAERPKGSFSTLEIQRTEQGDSAMYLCASSFGSSYNEQFFGPGTRLTVL.

This clonotype has a handful of counts. The V call is TRBV9, the J call TRBJ1-6, with 10 bases fitting TRBD1. The CDR3 loop spans 16 amino acids. Trimming at V came to 0 bases and at J to 9 bases, leaving 6 bases not matched to a gene. Germline lookup yields CDR1 SGDLS and CDR2 YYNGEE. DNA for the CDR3: TGTGCCAGCAGCGTAGCTCAGGGGACAGGGGCTTCACCCCTCCACTTT. It is translated as CASSVAQGTGASPLHF.

This clonotype showed up many times. This chain links TRBV20-1 with TRBJ2-1, with D unresolved. V was trimmed by 6 bases and J by 9 bases, leaving 12 bases between them. CDR3 length: 11 amino acids. Germline-derived CDR1 and CDR2 are DFQATT and SNEGSKA (reference sequence). The chain's CDR3 is CSAPNFGEQFF. DNA for the CDR3: TGCAGTGCCCCAAACTTCGGTGAGCAGTTCTTC.

This clonotype was detected a few times. The rearrangement links TRBV25-1 to TRBJ2-1; D call uncertain. Trimming shortened V by 3 bases and J by 6 bases, and 9 bases separated the two germline ends. The CDR3 consists of 13 residues. The germline gives CDR1 MGHDK, CDR2 SYGVNS. The CDR3 DNA is TGTGCCAGCAGTGACCCCCCCGTCAATGAGCAGTTCTTC. It specifies CASSDPPVNEQFF.

This clonotype was seen repeatedly, ten times or more. The chain employs TRBV7-9 and TRBJ2-1, with D maybe TRBD2 (6 bases). Trimming removed 6 bases from V and 9 bases from J, with 24 bases in between. This CDR3 comprises 16 residues. The germline CDR1 and CDR2 sequences are SEHNR and FQNEAQ (reference sequence). Written as DNA, the CDR3 is TGTGCCAGCAGACCCAGGGTGACGGGAGAGGGAGGTGAGCAGTTCTTC. Translated: CASRPRVTGEGGEQFF.

This chain links TRBV19 with TRBJ2-5; D is unresolved. V was pared by 3 bases and J by 2 bases, with 7 bases between. CDR3 length equals 13 residues. Germline V gene sequence: CDR1 LNHDA, CDR2 SQIVND (reference sequence). The CDR3 sequence: CASSIRTQETQYF. CDR3 nucleotides: TGTGCCAGTAGTATCAGAACTCAAGAGACCCAGTACTTC.

This clonotype has only a few counts. The CDR3 sequence: CASHQGADTPPTSGREMNTGELFF. The CDR3 region has the DNA TGTGCCAGCCATCAGGGGGCCGATACTCCCCCGACTAGCGGGAGGGAAATGAACACCGGGGAGCTGTTTTTT. The genes are TRBV28 and TRBJ2-2; 14 positions agree with TRBD2. The CDR3 covers 24 residues. The V segment lost 8 bases and the J segment 1 base; nucleotides outside the gene matches: 27. From germline, CDR1 is MDHEN and CDR2 SYDVKM.

The V call is TRBV10-3, the J call TRBJ2-5; 9 nucleotides match TRBD1. The length of the CDR3 is 16 residues. Germline CDR1 is ENHRY and CDR2 is SYGVKD. Germline trimming cut 3 bases from V and 2 bases from J; bases unmatched to any gene: 7. Here the CDR3 reads CAISDPGTGRQETQYF. DNA of the CDR3: TGTGCCATCAGTGACCCCGGGACAGGGCGACAAGAGACCCAGTACTTC.

This clonotype showed up just a few times. This chain's CDR3 is CASTLGGGGFGEQYF. CDR3 nucleotides: TGTGCCAGCACCCTAGGTGGGGGAGGGTTCGGCGAGCAGTACTTC. This chain uses TRBV27 with TRBJ2-7, with TRBD2 identical over 7 bases. Trimming cost V 7 bases and J 6 bases; bases outside gene matches: 15. Germline CDR1 and CDR2: MNHEY and SMNVEV (reference sequence). This CDR3 is built from 15 residues.

This clonotype occurred many times. The V and J genes are TRBV3-1 and TRBJ1-1, with 7 bases lining up with TRBD1. Germline V CDR1 and CDR2: LGHDT, YNNKEL (reference sequence). The CDR3 runs to 14 residues. Unmatched junction bases numbered 6, after V lost 6 bases and J lost 2 bases. The CDR3 reads CASRPTGQNTEAFF. The CDR3 DNA reads as TGTGCCAGCAGACCGACAGGGCAAAACACTGAAGCTTTCTTT.

The chain uses TRBV6-4 and TRBJ1-2, with a tentative D call TRBD1 (6 bases). V was clipped by 2 bases and J by 4 bases, with 23 bases between them. This CDR3 region has 18 residues. Germline V gives CDR1 MRHNA, CDR2 SNTAGT. CDR3 amino acids: CASSDPPKGRGAFYGYTF. CDR3 nucleotides: TGTGCCAGCAGTGACCCGCCGAAAGGGCGGGGGGCTTTCTATGGCTACACCTTC.

This clonotype was seen repeatedly, ten times or more. The chain combines TRBV29-1 with TRBJ2-1; TRBD1 agrees at 7 bases. Germline CDR1 is SQVTM and CDR2 is ANQGSEA. With 7 bases clipped from V and 10 bases from J, the junction kept 7 bases outside the gene matches. This CDR3 comprises 11 residues. The DNA for the CDR3 is TGCAGCGGGATACAGGGGACGGAGCAGTTCTTC. Protein product: CSGIQGTEQFF.